One and the same sample provided the 24 T cell receptor beta chains below, sequenced in a study of technical replicates of blood from a handful of donors. Clones were read by immunoSEQ multiplex PCR, and TCRdb kept only the in-frame ones, dropping some. Here the sample spans about 100,000 clones, under 97% being singletons. The sequencing input was T cells isolated from PBMCs. These TCRs come from a human donor in good health.

The chain employs TRBV25-1 and TRBJ1-3; D is uncertain. The germline V gene has CDR1 MGHDK and CDR2 SYGVNS. V gave up 7 bases and J gave up 4 bases, with 11 bases separating them. This CDR3 contains 13 residues. The CDR3 DNA reads as TGTGCCAGCACTCCCCCGGGGGGAAACACCATATATTTT. Its translation is CASTPPGGNTIYF.

The rearrangement links TRBV27 to TRBJ1-5; D gene uncertain. This CDR3 comprises 14 residues. V was clipped by 1 base and J by 7 bases, with 11 bases between them. Germline V CDR1 and CDR2: MNHEY, SMNVEV (reference sequence). This CDR3 is CASSLYGVRQPQHF. CDR3 sequence (DNA): TGTGCCAGCAGTTTATACGGGGTCAGGCAGCCCCAGCATTTT.

This clone showed up just once. The CDR3 DNA is TGTGCCAGCAGCTTAGACGAGAATCAGCCCCAGCATTTT. This translates into CASSLDENQPQHF. V usage is TRBV7-6 and J usage is TRBJ1-5; D is ambiguous. The CDR3 is 13 residues long. CDR1 is SGHVS, CDR2 FNYEAQ, per germline. V lost 1 base and J lost 4, with 5 bases in between.

This sequence joins TRBV7-2 and TRBJ2-1; D not resolved. Trimming took 5 bases from V and 7 from J, leaving 9 bases between them. Per germline, CDR1 SGHTA and CDR2 FQGNSA. This CDR3 is 12 amino acids long. The CDR3 DNA follows: TGTGCCAGCAGCCCTAAGCGTAATGAGCAGTTCTTC. Encoded protein: CASSPKRNEQFF.

The rearrangement links TRBV5-1 to TRBJ1-1; tentative D call: TRBD1 (5 bases). Germline values: CDR1 SGHRS, CDR2 YFSETQ. CDR3 size: 14 residues. The V end was cut by 5 bases, the J end by 2 bases, with 13 bases between. The CDR3 reads CASSPQVTNTEAFF. CDR3 coding DNA: TGCGCCAGCAGTCCACAGGTGACTAACACTGAAGCTTTCTTT.

This chain joins TRBV6-1 and TRBJ2-7; 10 bases map to TRBD1. V shed 2 bases and J 7 bases; nucleotides not matched to a gene: 8. The CDR3 runs 15 residues. The germline gives CDR1 MNHNS, CDR2 SASEGT. CDR3 in DNA: TGTGCCAGCAGTGAACTGGGACAGGGGATTGGGGAGCAGTACTTC. Translating gives CASSELGQGIGEQYF.

The rearrangement links TRBV28 to TRBJ2-7; D is ambiguous. V lost 6 bases and J 0 bases, leaving 12 bases between the germline ends. The CDR3 length is 14 residues. CDR1 MDHEN and CDR2 SYDVKM come from the germline V gene. Here the CDR3 reads CASSLSEPSYEQYF. In DNA, the CDR3 is TGTGCCAGCAGCCTGAGCGAACCCTCCTACGAGCAGTACTTC.

The rearrangement joins TRBV11-2 to TRBJ2-3; D is unresolved. CDR3 length equals 13 residues. Germline CDR1 and CDR2: SGHAT and FQNNGV. V was shortened by 1 base and J by 3 bases, with 5 bases between the two germline ends. CDR3 bases: TGTGCCAGCAGCTTAGGCGGTACAGATACGCAGTATTTT. This translates into CASSLGGTDTQYF.

V is TRBV21-1 and J is TRBJ2-4; TRBD1, the table's D call, was not compared with the DNA. TRBV21-1 is classified as a pseudogene. The CDR3 extends over 17 amino acids. The CDR3 coding sequence is TGTGCCAGCAGTACCTCGGACAGGGCCGGAGGCAAAAACATTCAGTACTTC. Translation gives CASSTSDRAGGKNIQYF.

The chain combines TRBV11-3 with TRBJ1-4, with 7 bases identical to TRBD1. The CDR3 is made up of 12 amino acids. V lost 5 bases and J lost 12; bases outside the gene matches: 6. Germline V gives CDR1 SGHNT, CDR2 YENEEA. The CDR3 DNA sequence: TGTGCCAGCAGCCGAAGACAGGGCGAACTGTTTTTT. Amino acid sequence: CASSRRQGELFF.

This chain links TRBV7-9 with TRBJ1-1, with D hard to call. The length of the CDR3 is 14 residues. CDR1 is SEHNR and CDR2 is FQNEAQ in the germline V gene (reference sequence). The V and J ends lost 5 bases and 4 bases respectively, with 14 bases between them. The CDR3 region has the DNA TGTGCCAGCAGCCCGTCAAGAGGGAGCACTGAAGCTTTCTTT. As protein: CASSPSRGSTEAFF. Together with reference TRBV7-9 and TRBJ1-1, the CDR3 gives the full variable domain: DTGVSQNPRHKITKRGQNVTFRCDPISEHNRLYWYRQTLGQGPEFLTYFQNEAQLEKSRLLSDRFSAERPKGSFSTLEIQRTEQGDSAMYLCASSPSRGSTEAFFGQGTRLTVV.

This clone was seen just once. The chain links TRBV10-2 to TRBJ2-1, with 11 nucleotides matching TRBD2. With V trimmed by 6 bases and J by 8 bases, 6 bases remained unmatched. This CDR3 comprises 14 residues. Per germline, CDR1 WSHSY and CDR2 SAAADI. CDR3 loop: CASSPLAGVYEQFF. CDR3 coding DNA: TGCGCCAGCAGCCCACTAGCGGGAGTTTATGAGCAGTTCTTC.

This clone was seen a handful of times. The chain carries TRBV6-5 and TRBJ1-4; TRBD1 is a possible D gene (5 bases). This CDR3 spans 12 amino acids. From germline, CDR1 is MNHEY and CDR2 SVGAGI. Trimming left V 5 bases short and J 8 bases short, with 9 bases between. The DNA for the CDR3 is TGTGCCAGCAGTGACAGTGGCGAAAAACTGTTTTTT. Protein product: CASSDSGEKLFF.

The genes are TRBV30 and TRBJ1-2; D is ambiguous. The V end was cut by 0 bases, the J end by 2 bases, with 4 bases between. Germline V gene data show CDR1 as GTSNPN and CDR2 as SVGIG (reference sequence). This CDR3 spans 12 amino acids. CDR3 amino acids: CAWSVVNYGYTF. The CDR3 nucleotides read TGTGCCTGGAGTGTCGTCAACTATGGCTACACCTTC.

The rearrangement joins TRBV11-3 to TRBJ2-2, with a weak D call TRBD1 (6 bases). Germline V gene data show CDR1 as SGHNT and CDR2 as YENEEA. V lost 1 base and J lost 5, with 8 bases in between. The CDR3 runs 14 residues. CDR3 amino acids: CASSLGQVTGELFF. The CDR3 coding sequence is TGTGCCAGCAGCTTAGGACAGGTTACCGGGGAGCTGTTTTTT.

This chain connects TRBV11-2 to TRBJ2-1, with D maybe TRBD2 (6 bases). Germline assignment: CDR1 SGHAT and CDR2 FQNNGV. The CDR3 loop spans 19 amino acids. Trimming cost V 5 bases and J 2 bases, with 25 bases left between them. The CDR3 DNA is TGTGCCAGCAGCCCCGAGATTCCGGGAGCGAAAAGTGCCTACAATGAGCAGTTCTTC. The encoded protein is CASSPEIPGAKSAYNEQFF.

The chain uses TRBV5-8 and TRBJ2-7; 7 bases match TRBD1. CDR3 size: 20 residues. V dropped 4 bases and J dropped 0; count of bases not matched to a gene: 22. Germline assignment: CDR1 SGHTS and CDR2 YDEGEE. The CDR3 DNA sequence: TGTGCCAGCAGCCCAGCCCTCCTCTCGGTAGACAGGGTAGACTCCTACGAGCAGTACTTC. Translating it yields CASSPALLSVDRVDSYEQYF.

The chain joins TRBV27 to TRBJ2-1; 8 nucleotides match TRBD2. The CDR3 totals 17 residues. With 3 bases clipped from V and 0 bases from J, the junction kept 7 bases outside the gene matches. The germline V gene has CDR1 MNHEY and CDR2 SMNVEV (reference sequence). CDR3 DNA sequence: TGTGCCAGCAGTTTTGGATTAGCGGGGCTCTCCTACAATGAGCAGTTCTTC. It specifies CASSFGLAGLSYNEQFF.

The chain has TRBV28 and TRBJ2-7; 7 bases line up with TRBD2. The V segment lost 5 bases and the J segment 5 bases; nucleotides outside the gene matches: 6. CDR1 is MDHEN and CDR2 is SYDVKM in the germline V gene. The CDR3 has 13 residues. The CDR3 reads CASSPLGGDEQYF. CDR3 sequence (DNA): TGTGCCAGCAGTCCCTTGGGAGGGGACGAGCAGTACTTC.

The chain joins TRBV13 to TRBJ1-3, with D perhaps matching TRBD1 (5 bases). V dropped 2 bases and J dropped 2 bases, with 13 bases sitting between them. Per the germline V gene, CDR1 is PRHDT and CDR2 is FYEKMQ (reference sequence). The CDR3 has 16 amino acids. DNA of the CDR3: TGTGCCAGCAGCTTATTAGGGACTCAGACTGGAAACACCATATATTTT. Its translation is CASSLLGTQTGNTIYF.

J is TRBJ2-7 and V is TRBV29-1, with TRBD2 identical over 8 bases. Germline V gene lookup returns CDR1 SQVTM and CDR2 ANQGSEA. The CDR3 totals 15 residues. V was pared by 3 bases and J by 2 bases, with 9 bases of the junction left unmatched. The CDR3 nucleotides read TGCAGCGTTGAGTTTGCTAGCGGGTCCACCTACGAGCAGTACTTC. Translated, it gives CSVEFASGSTYEQYF.

The genes are TRBV19 and TRBJ2-6; possible D gene TRBD1, 6 bases. Germline lookup yields CDR1 LNHDA and CDR2 SQIVND (reference sequence). V gave up 5 bases and J gave up 3 bases, with 11 bases separating them. The CDR3 contains 15 residues. In DNA form, the CDR3 reads TGTGCCAGTAGTTTACAGGGTTTTGGGGCCAACGTCCTGACTTTC. Translating gives CASSLQGFGANVLTF.

The J gene is TRBJ2-1, the V gene TRBV10-1; 7 nucleotides match TRBD2. There are 16 residues in the CDR3. Germline values: CDR1 WNHNN, CDR2 SYGVQD (reference sequence). V was clipped by 2 bases and J by 1 base; unmatched bases: 5. This CDR3 is CASSEVWRGSYNEQFF. In DNA form, the CDR3 reads TGCGCCAGCAGTGAGGTCTGGCGGGGGTCCTACAATGAGCAGTTCTTC.

This rearrangement joins TRBV19 to TRBJ1-1, with D perhaps TRBD1 (5 bases). Germline assignment: CDR1 LNHDA and CDR2 SQIVND (reference sequence). The V and J ends lost 3 bases and 0 bases respectively, with 11 bases between them. The CDR3 runs to 15 residues. The CDR3 sequence: CASSMVGHLNTEAFF. CDR3 nucleotide sequence: TGTGCCAGTAGTATGGTTGGACACTTGAACACTGAAGCTTTCTTT.